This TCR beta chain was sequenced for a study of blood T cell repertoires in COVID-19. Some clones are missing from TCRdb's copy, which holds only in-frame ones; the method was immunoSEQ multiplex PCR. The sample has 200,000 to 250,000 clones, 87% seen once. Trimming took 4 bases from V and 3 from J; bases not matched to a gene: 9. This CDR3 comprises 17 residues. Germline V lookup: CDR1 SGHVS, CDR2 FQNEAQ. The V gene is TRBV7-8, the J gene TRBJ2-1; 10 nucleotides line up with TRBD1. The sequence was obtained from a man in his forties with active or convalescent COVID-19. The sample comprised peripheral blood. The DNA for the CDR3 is TGTGCCAGCAGCTATATTCCGGGACAGGGGTTCTACAATGAGCAGTTCTTC. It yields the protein CASSYIPGQGFYNEQFF.